This note documents a single T cell receptor beta chain sequence. As yet, its antigen is unknown. The entry originates in a study of shared clonotypes between healthy human individuals. On the study more broadly: Each donor's CD8 memory used one plate, CD8 naive two, each CD4 subset three. Study results and caveats: Rarefaction gave evidence that sorted-subset sequencing remained incomplete despite large depth.

The assay ran at deep level. Measured with immunoSEQ multiplex PCR; TCRdb has only the in-frame clones, and not every one. The table has more than 1,200,000 clones, approximately 98.5% seen once. Germline CDR1 and CDR2: SGHNT and YYREEE (reference sequence). V lost 1 base to trimming and J lost 7 bases, with 11 bases between them. The CDR3 covers 13 residues. The chain employs TRBV5-4 and TRBJ1-2; D is unresolved. The clonotype comes from a man aged 25-45 years in good health. The specimen sequenced was naive CD4+ T cells sorted from blood. Subset given: CD45RA+ positively selected. The CDR3: CASSLTRVGGYTF. The CDR3, as DNA: TGTGCCAGCAGCTTGACCCGGGTCGGTGGCTACACCTTC. Full variable domain (missing parts from reference TRBV5-4 and TRBJ1-2): ETGVTQSPTHLIKTRGQQVTLRCSSQSGHNTVSWYQQALGQGPQFIFQYYREEENGRGNFPPRFSGLQFPNYSSELNVNALELDDSALYLCASSLTRVGGYTFGSGTRLTVV.